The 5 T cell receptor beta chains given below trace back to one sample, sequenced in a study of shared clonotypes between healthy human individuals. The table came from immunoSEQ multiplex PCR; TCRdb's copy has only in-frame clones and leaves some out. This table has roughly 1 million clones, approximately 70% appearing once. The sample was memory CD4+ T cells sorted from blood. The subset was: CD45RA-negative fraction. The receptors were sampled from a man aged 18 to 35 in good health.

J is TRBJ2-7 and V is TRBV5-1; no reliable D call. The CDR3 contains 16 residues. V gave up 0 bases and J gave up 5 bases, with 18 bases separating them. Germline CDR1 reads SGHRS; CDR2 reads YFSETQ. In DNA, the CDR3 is TGCGCCAGCAGCTTGGACGTGGCGGCCCTAGGACACGAGCAGTACTTC. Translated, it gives CASSLDVAALGHEQYF.

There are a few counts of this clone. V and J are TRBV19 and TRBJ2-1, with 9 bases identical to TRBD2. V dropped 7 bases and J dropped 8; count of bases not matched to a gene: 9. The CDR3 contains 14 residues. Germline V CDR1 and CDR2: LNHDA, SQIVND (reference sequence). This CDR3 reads CASKGLAGWDEQFF. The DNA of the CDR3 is TGTGCCAGTAAAGGGCTAGCGGGATGGGATGAGCAGTTCTTC.

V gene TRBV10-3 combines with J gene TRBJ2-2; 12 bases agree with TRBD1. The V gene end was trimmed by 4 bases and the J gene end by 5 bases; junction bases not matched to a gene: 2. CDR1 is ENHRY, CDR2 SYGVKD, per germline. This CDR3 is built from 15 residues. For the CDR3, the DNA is TGTGCCATCAGTGTGGGACAGGGGGCGACCGGGGAGCTGTTTTTT. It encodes CAISVGQGATGELFF.

CDR3 DNA: TGTGCCAGCAGCCTACGAGGGGGCGAGGACTCCCAGTACTTC. Translation gives CASSLRGGEDSQYF. This chain uses TRBV5-4 with TRBJ2-5; 7 nucleotides align to TRBD1. Unmatched junction bases numbered 12, after V lost 4 bases and J lost 9 bases. Germline values: CDR1 SGHNT, CDR2 YYREEE (reference sequence). This CDR3 has 14 amino acids.

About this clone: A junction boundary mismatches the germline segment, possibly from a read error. DNA of the CDR3: TGTGCCAGCAGTAACTCCGGGACAGGGGCCTACGAGCAGTACTTC. It yields the protein CASSNSGTGAYEQYF. V and J are TRBV6-5 and TRBJ2-7; TRBD1 agrees at 10 bases. The length of the CDR3 is 15 residues. Germline-derived CDR1 and CDR2 are MNHEY and SVGAGI.